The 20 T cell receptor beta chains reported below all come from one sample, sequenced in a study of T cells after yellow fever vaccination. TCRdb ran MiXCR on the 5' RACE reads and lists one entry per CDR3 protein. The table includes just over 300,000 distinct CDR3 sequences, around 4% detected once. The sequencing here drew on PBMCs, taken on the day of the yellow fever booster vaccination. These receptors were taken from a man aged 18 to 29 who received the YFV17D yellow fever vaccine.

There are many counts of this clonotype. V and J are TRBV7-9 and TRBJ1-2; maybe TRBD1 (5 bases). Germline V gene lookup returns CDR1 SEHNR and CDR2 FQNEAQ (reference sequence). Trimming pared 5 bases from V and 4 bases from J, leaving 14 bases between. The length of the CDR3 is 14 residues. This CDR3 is CASSPGGGFYGYTF. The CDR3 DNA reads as TGTGCCAGCAGCCCCGGGGGGGGATTCTATGGCTACACCTTC.

CDR3 bases: TGTGCCGCAGACTCGGGGGGCTACACCTTC. Protein: CAADSGGYTF. The rearrangement uses TRBV30 and TRBJ1-2; D ambiguous. Trimming removed 8 bases at V and 8 bases at J, with 12 bases between. Germline values: CDR1 GTSNPN, CDR2 SVGIG (reference sequence). The CDR3 runs to 10 residues.

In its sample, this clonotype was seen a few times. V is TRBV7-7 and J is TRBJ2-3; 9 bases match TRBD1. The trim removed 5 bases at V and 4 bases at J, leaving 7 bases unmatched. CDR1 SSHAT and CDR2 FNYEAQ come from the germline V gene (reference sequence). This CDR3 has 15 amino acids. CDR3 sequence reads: CASSMTGGTADTQYF. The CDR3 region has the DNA TGTGCCAGCAGCATGACAGGGGGTACGGCAGATACGCAGTATTTT. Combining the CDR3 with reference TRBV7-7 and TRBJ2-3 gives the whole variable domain GAGVSQSPRYKVTKRGQDVTLRCDPISSHATLYWYQQALGQGPEFLTYFNYEAQPDKSGLPSDRFSAERPEGSISTLTIQRTEQRDSAMYRCASSMTGGTADTQYFGPGTRLTVL.

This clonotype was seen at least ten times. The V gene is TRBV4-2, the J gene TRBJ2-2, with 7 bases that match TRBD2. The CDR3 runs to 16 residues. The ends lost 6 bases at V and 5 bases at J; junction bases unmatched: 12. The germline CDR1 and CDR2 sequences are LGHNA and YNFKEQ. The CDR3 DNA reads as TGTGCCAGCAGAACCGTTGGAACTAGCGCGACCGGGGAGCTGTTTTTT. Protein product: CASRTVGTSATGELFF.

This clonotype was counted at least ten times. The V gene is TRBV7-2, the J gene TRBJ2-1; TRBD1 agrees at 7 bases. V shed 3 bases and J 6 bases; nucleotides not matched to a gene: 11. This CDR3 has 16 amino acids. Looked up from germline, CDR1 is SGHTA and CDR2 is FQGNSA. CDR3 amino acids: CASSFYRGSAFNEQFF. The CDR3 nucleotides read TGTGCCAGCAGCTTCTACAGGGGTTCCGCTTTCAATGAGCAGTTCTTC.

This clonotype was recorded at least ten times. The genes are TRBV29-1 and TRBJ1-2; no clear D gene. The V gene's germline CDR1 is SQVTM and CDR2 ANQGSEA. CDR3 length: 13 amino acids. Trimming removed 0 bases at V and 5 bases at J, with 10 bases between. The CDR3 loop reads CSVEDRRPYGYTF. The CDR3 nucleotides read TGCAGCGTTGAAGATCGGAGGCCGTATGGCTACACCTTC.

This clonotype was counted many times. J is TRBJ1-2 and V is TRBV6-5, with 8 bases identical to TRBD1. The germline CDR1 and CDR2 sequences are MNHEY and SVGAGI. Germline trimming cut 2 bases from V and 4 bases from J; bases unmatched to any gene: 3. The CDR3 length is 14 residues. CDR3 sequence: CASSYRDRPYGYTF. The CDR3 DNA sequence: TGTGCCAGCAGTTACAGGGACAGGCCCTATGGCTACACCTTC.

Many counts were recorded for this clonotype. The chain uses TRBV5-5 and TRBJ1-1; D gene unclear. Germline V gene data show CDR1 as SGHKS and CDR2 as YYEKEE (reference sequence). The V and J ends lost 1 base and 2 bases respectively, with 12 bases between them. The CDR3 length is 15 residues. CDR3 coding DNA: TGTGCCAGCAGCTTGCGCCAGTCGGCAAACACTGAAGCTTTCTTT. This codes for CASSLRQSANTEAFF.

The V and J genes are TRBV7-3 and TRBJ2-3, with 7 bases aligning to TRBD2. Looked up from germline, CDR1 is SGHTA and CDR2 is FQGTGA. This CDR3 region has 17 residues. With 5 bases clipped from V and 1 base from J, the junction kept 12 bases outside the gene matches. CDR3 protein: CASSPESGGSGTDTQYF. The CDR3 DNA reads TGTGCCAGCAGCCCCGAATCGGGAGGTAGCGGCACAGATACGCAGTATTTT. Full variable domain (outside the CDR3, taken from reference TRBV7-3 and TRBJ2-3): GAGVSQTPSNKVTEKGKYVELRCDPISGHTALYWYRQSLGQGPEFLIYFQGTGAADDSGLPNDRFFAVRPEGSVSTLKIQRTERGDSAVYLCASSPESGGSGTDTQYFGPGTRLTVL.

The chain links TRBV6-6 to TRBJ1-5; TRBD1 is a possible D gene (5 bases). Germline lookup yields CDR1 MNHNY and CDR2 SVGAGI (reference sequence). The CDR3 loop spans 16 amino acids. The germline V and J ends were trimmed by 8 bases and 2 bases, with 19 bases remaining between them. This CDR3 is CASLVTGARGNQPQHF. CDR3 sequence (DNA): TGTGCCAGCCTGGTTACCGGGGCGAGGGGCAATCAGCCCCAGCATTTT.

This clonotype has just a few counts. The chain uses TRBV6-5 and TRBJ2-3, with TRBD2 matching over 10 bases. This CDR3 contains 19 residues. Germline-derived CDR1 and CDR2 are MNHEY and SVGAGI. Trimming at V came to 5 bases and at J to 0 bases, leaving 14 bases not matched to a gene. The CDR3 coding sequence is TGTGCCAGCAGTCGATTATGGATTGAGCGGGGGGGAAGCACAGATACGCAGTATTTT. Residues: CASSRLWIERGGSTDTQYF.

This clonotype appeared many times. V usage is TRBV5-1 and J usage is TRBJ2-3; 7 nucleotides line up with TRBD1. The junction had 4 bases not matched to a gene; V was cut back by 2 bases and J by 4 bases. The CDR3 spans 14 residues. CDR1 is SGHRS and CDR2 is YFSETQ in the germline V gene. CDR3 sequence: CASSLDRVADTQYF. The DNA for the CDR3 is TGCGCCAGCAGCTTAGACAGGGTGGCAGATACGCAGTATTTT.

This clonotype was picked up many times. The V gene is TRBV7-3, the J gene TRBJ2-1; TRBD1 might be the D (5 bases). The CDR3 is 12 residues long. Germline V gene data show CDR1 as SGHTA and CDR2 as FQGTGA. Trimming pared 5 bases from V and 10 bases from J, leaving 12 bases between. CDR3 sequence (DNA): TGTGCCAGCAGCCCGCAGGGTGGCGAGCAGTTCTTC. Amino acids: CASSPQGGEQFF.

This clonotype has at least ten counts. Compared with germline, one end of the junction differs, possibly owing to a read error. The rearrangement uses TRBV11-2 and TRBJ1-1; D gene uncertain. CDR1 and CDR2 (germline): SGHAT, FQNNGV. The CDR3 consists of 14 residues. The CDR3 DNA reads TGCGCCAGCAGCTTAGGAGGGTTGAACACTGAAGCTTTCTTT. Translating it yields CASSLGGLNTEAFF.

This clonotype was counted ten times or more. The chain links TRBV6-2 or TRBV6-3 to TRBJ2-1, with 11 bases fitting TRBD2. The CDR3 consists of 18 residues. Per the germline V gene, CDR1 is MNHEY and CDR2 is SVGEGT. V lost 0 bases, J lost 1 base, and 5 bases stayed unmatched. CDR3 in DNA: TGTGCCAGCAGTTACTCGAAACTAGCGGGGGAGTCCTACAATGAGCAGTTCTTC. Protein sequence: CASSYSKLAGESYNEQFF.

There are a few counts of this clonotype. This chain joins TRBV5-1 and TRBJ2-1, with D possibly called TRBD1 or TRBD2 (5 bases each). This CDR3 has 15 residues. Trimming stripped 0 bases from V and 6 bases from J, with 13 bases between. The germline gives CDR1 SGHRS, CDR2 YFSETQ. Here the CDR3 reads CASSLGEGIPNEQFF. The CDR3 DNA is TGCGCCAGCAGCTTGGGAGAGGGGATCCCCAATGAGCAGTTCTTC.

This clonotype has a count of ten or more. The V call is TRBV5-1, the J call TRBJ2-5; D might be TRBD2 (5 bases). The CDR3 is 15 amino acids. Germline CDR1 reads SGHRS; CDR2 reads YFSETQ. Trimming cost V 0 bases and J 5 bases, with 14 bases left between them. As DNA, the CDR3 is TGCGCCAGCAGCTTGGATCGGGGATTCGATGAGACCCAGTACTTC. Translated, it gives CASSLDRGFDETQYF.

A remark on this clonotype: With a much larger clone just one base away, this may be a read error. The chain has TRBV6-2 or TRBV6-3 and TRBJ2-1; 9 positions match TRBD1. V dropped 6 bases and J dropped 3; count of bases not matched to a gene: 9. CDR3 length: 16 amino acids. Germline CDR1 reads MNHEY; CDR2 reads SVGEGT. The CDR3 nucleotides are TGTGCCAGCAGCCCCGACAGGGGGTCTTACTACAATGAGCAGTTCTTC. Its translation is CASSPDRGSYYNEQFF.

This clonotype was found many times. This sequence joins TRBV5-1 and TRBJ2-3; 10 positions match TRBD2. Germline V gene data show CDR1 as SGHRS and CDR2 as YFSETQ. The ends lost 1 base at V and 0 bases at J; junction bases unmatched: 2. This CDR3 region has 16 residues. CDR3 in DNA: TGCGCCAGCAGCTTGCTAGCGGGGGTTAGCACAGATACGCAGTATTTT. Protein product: CASSLLAGVSTDTQYF.

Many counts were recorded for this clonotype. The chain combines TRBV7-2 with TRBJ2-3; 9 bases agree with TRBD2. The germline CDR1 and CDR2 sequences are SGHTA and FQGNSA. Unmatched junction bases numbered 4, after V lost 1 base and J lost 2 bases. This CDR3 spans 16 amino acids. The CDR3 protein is CASSLGGGGVTDTQYF. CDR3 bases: TGTGCCAGCAGCTTAGGTGGCGGGGGGGTCACAGATACGCAGTATTTT.